This T cell receptor beta chain was recovered during a study of cytomegalovirus exposure and HLA in healthy donors. This clone was detected only once. Its antigen remains unknown. No conserved phenylalanine or tryptophan is present at the end of the CDR3, so a read error is the likely explanation. It is unclear where the CDR3 begins or ends on the DNA, so no DNA is shown, and the CDR3 is as TCRdb lists it. It was with 60 Vbeta and 13 Jbeta primers that the PCR ran. The method was immunoSEQ multiplex PCR; TCRdb's version includes in-frame clones alone and lacks a portion of them. The repertoire consists of some 160,000 clones, with approximately 80% occurring once and the leading ten covering roughly 1.7%. Looked up from germline, CDR1 is MGHRA and CDR2 is YSYEKL. The CDR3 is 9 residues long, counting both termini. Whole-study findings and limits: Follow-up analysis seemed to connect common viral pathogens with several of the most significant clusters identified. When a later analysis compared HLA-associated TCR beta chains with equally common others, the HLA-associated chains turned out to be more clonally expanded and to have lower generation probabilities.

The TCR was taken from a woman between 25 and 40 years old in good health and CMV-seronegative. Material for sequencing was PBMCs. This chain connects TRBV4-1 to TRBJ1-1. The CDR3 here is CASSPGTDL.